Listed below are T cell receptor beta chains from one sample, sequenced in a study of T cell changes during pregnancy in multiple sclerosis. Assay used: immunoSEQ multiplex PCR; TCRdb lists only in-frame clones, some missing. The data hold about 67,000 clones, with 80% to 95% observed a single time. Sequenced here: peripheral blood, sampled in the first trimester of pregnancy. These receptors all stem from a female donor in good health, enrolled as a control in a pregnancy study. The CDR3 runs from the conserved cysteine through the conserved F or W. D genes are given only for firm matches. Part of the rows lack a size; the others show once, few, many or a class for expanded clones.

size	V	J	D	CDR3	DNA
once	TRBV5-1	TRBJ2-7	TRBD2	CASSSGTSAYEQYF	TGCGCCAGCAGCTCCGGGACTAGCGCCTACGAGCAGTACTTC
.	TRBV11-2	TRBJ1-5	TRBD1	CASSQDRVGQPQHF	TGTGCCAGCAGTCAGGACAGGGTAGGACAGCCCCAGCATTTT
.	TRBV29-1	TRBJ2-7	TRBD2	CSVETVRGSSYEQYF	TGCAGCGTTGAAACCGTGCGGGGGAGCTCCTACGAGCAGTACTTC
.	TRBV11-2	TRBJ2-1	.	CASSFSVGSSYNEQFF	TGTGCCAGCAGCTTCTCCGTGGGGAGCTCCTACAATGAGCAGTTCTTC
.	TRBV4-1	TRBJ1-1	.	CASSQEGQMNTEAFF	TGCGCCAGCAGCCAAGAGGGGCAGATGAACACTGAAGCTTTCTTT
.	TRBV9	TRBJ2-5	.	CASSVGGLADFQETQYF	TGTGCCAGCAGCGTAGGAGGATTAGCGGACTTCCAAGAGACCCAGTACTTC
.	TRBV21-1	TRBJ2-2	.	CASSRGLANTGELFF	TGTGCCAGCAGCCGGGGACTAGCGAACACCGGGGAGCTGTTTTTT
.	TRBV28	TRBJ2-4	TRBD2	CASSLGTSGSGGNIQYF	TGTGCCAGCAGTTTAGGGACTAGCGGGAGCGGGGGGAACATTCAGTACTTC
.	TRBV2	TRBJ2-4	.	CASSPQVGGRLNF	TGTGCCAGCAGTCCCCAGGTGGGGGGGCGGCTCAACTTC
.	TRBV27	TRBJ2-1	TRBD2	CASSAGTSGASSYNEQFF	TGTGCCAGCAGTGCCGGGACTAGCGGGGCCAGCTCCTACAATGAGCAGTTCTTC
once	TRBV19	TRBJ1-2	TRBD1	CASIRTGEDYGYTF	TGTGCCAGTATACGGACAGGGGAAGACTATGGCTACACCTTC
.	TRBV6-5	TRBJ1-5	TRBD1	CASRNRGSGNQPQHF	TGTGCCAGCAGGAACAGGGGTTCGGGTAATCAGCCCCAGCATTTT
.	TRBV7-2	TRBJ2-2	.	CASSLVWGPGELFF	TGTGCCAGCAGCTTAGTATGGGGGCCCGGGGAGCTGTTTTTT
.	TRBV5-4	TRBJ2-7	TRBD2	CASSLSGNSYEQYF	TGTGCCAGCAGTCTTAGCGGGAACTCCTACGAGCAGTACTTC
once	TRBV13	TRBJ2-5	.	CASSTQGRPMDKYF	TGTGCCAGCAGCACCCAGGGTCGCCCGATGGATAAGTACTTC
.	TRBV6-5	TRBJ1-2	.	CASSYDRRVGGYTF	TGTGCCAGCAGTTACGATCGACGGGTTGGAGGCTACACCTTC
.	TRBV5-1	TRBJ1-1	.	CASSYGGAMNTEAFF	TGCGCCAGCAGCTACGGGGGGGCCATGAACACTGAAGCTTTCTTT
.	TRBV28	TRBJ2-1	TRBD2	CASSLAGGPNEQFF	TGTGCCAGCAGTTTAGCGGGAGGGCCTAATGAGCAGTTCTTC
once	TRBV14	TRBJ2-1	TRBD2	CASSLLAGHYNEQFF	TGTGCCAGCAGCCTCCTAGCGGGACACTACAATGAGCAGTTCTTC
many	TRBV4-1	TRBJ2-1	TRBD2	CASSQELADNEQFF	TGCGCCAGCAGCCAAGAACTAGCGGACAATGAGCAGTTCTTC
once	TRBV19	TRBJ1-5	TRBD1	CASSILGTGSSNQPQHF	TGTGCCAGTAGTATTCTGGGGACAGGGTCTAGCAATCAGCCCCAGCATTTT
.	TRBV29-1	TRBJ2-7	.	CSVKTGGYEQYF	TGCAGCGTTAAGACGGGTGGGTACGAGCAGTACTTC
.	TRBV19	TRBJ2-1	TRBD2	CASSHLPRGVRFGEQFF	TGTGCCAGTAGTCACTTACCCCGGGGGGTTCGCTTTGGTGAGCAGTTCTTC
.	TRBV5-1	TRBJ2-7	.	CASSLIPKRSQEHEQYF	TGCGCCAGCAGCTTAATCCCTAAGAGGTCGCAAGAGCACGAGCAGTACTTC
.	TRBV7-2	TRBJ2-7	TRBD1	CASSTTGQGIEEQYF	TGTGCCAGCAGCACGACGGGACAGGGAATTGAAGAGCAGTACTTC
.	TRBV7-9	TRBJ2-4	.	CASSEGGVLAKNIQYF	TGTGCCAGCAGCGAAGGGGGGGTGTTAGCCAAAAACATTCAGTACTTC
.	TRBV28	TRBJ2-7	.	CASSPTQDEQYF	TGTGCCAGCAGCCCTACCCAGGACGAGCAGTACTTC
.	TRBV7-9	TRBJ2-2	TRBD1	CASSLGQGGRGTTGELFF	TGTGCCAGCAGCTTAGGTCAGGGCGGCAGGGGGACCACCGGGGAGCTGTTTTTT
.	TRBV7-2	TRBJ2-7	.	CASSARVSSYEQYF	TGTGCCAGCAGCGCCCGGGTAAGCTCCTACGAGCAGTACTTC
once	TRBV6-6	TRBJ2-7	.	CASSYSGGTVPYEQYF	TGTGCCAGCAGTTACTCGGGCGGGACAGTACCCTACGAGCAGTACTTC
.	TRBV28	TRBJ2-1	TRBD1	CASSLRDSIYNEQFF	TGTGCCAGCAGTTTAAGGGACAGCATCTACAATGAGCAGTTCTTC
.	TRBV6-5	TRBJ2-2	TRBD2	CASSSIAGDTGELFF	TGTGCCAGCAGTTCTATAGCGGGAGACACCGGGGAGCTGTTTTTT
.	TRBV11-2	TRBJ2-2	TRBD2	CASSPGLVSPGELFF	TGTGCCAGCAGCCCGGGACTAGTCTCCCCCGGGGAGCTGTTTTTT
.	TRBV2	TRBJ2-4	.	CASSDAGMAKNIQYF	TGTGCCAGCAGTGACGCAGGAATGGCCAAAAACATTCAGTACTTC
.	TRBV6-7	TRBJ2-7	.	CASSYRTGLGYEQYF	TGTGCCAGCAGTTACCGCACAGGGTTAGGTTACGAGCAGTACTTC
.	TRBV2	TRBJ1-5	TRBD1	CASSEANRGDQPQHF	TGTGCCAGCAGTGAAGCGAACAGGGGCGATCAGCCCCAGCATTTT
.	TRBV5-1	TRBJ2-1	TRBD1	CASSFTGVNQFF	TGCGCCAGCAGCTTTACAGGGGTCAACCAGTTCTTC
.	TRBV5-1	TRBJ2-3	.	CASSLEMGTQYF	TGCGCCAGCAGCTTGGAAATGGGCACGCAGTATTTT
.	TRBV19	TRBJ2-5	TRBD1	CASSTGTGGETQYF	TGTGCCAGTAGTACCGGGACAGGGGGAGAGACCCAGTACTTC
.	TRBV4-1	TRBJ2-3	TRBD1	CASSPGTGYSTDTQYF	TGCGCCAGCAGCCCCGGGACAGGATATAGCACAGATACGCAGTATTTT
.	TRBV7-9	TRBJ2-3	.	CASSLPTGREGTDTQYF	TGTGCCAGCAGCCTGCCCACAGGGAGGGAGGGGACAGATACGCAGTATTTT
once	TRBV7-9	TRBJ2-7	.	CASGGGLSYEQYF	TGTGCCAGTGGGGGGGGGCTCTCCTACGAGCAGTACTTC
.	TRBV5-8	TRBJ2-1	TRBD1	CASSLLGDRGPNEQFF	TGTGCCAGCAGCTTGCTTGGGGACAGGGGGCCTAACGAGCAGTTCTTC
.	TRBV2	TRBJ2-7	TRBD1	CASNDQGAEYEQYF	TGTGCCAGCAATGACCAGGGGGCAGAGTACGAGCAGTACTTC
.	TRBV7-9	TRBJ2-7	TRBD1	CASSKGQGDYEQYF	TGTGCCAGCAGCAAGGGACAGGGGGACTACGAGCAGTACTTC
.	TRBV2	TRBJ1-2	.	CASSSSTNYGYTF	TGTGCCAGCTCAAGTTCTACTAACTATGGCTACACCTTC
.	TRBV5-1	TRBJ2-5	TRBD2	CASSLGGEGQETQYF	TGCGCCAGCAGCTTGGGAGGGGAGGGCCAAGAGACCCAGTACTTC
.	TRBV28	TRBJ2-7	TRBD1	CASSSGQGAPYEQYF	TGTGCCAGCAGCTCCGGACAGGGGGCTCCCTACGAGCAGTACTTC
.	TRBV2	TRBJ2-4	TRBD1	CASSYRGLAKNIQYF	TGTGCCAGCAGTTACAGGGGGCTAGCCAAAAACATTCAGTACTTC
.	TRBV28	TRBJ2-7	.	CASTDAGLGFYEQYF	TGTGCCAGCACAGATGCAGGACTGGGATTTTACGAGCAGTACTTC
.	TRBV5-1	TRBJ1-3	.	CASSFQSGSGNTIYF	TGCGCCAGCAGCTTCCAATCGGGTTCGGGAAACACCATATATTTT
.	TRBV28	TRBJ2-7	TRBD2	CASSNRREGSYEQYF	TGTGCCAGCAGCAACCGGCGGGAGGGTTCCTACGAGCAGTACTTC
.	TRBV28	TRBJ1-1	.	CASTSGVLTEAFF	TGTGCCAGCACCTCCGGGGTTTTGACTGAAGCTTTCTTT
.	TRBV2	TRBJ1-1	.	CASSGAEGRDTEAFF	TGTGCCAGCAGTGGCGCGGAGGGGAGGGACACTGAAGCTTTCTTT
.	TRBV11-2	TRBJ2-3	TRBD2	CASSLAASGSSDTQYF	TGTGCCAGCAGCTTAGCGGCTAGCGGGAGCTCAGATACGCAGTATTTT
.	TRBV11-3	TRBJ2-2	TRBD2	CASSLAGTSLRGELFF	TGTGCCAGCAGCTTAGCTGGGACTAGCCTGCGCGGGGAGCTGTTTTTT
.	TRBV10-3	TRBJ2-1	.	CAISESPGTYNEQFF	TGTGCCATCAGTGAGTCGCCAGGGACCTACAATGAGCAGTTCTTC
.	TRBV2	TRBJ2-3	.	CASSDDRGSTQYF	TGTGCCAGCAGTGATGACCGAGGGTCTACGCAGTATTTT
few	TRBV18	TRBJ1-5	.	CASSPVRVGGQPQHF	TGTGCCAGCTCACCAGTCAGGGTTGGCGGTCAGCCCCAGCATTTT